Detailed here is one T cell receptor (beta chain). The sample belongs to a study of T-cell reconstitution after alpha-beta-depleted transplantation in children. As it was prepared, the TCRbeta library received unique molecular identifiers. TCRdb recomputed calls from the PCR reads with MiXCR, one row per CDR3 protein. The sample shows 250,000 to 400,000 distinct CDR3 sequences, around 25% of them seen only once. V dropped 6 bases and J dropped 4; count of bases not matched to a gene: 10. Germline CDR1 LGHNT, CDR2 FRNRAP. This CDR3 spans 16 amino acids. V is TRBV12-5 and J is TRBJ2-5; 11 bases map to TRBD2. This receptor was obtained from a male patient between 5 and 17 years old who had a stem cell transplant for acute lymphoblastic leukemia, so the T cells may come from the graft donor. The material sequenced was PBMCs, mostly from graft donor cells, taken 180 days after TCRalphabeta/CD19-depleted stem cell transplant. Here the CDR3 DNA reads TGTGCTAGTGGCCCCGGGGGGCTAGCGGGAGGAGAGACCCAGTACTTC. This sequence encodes CASGPGGLAGGETQYF.